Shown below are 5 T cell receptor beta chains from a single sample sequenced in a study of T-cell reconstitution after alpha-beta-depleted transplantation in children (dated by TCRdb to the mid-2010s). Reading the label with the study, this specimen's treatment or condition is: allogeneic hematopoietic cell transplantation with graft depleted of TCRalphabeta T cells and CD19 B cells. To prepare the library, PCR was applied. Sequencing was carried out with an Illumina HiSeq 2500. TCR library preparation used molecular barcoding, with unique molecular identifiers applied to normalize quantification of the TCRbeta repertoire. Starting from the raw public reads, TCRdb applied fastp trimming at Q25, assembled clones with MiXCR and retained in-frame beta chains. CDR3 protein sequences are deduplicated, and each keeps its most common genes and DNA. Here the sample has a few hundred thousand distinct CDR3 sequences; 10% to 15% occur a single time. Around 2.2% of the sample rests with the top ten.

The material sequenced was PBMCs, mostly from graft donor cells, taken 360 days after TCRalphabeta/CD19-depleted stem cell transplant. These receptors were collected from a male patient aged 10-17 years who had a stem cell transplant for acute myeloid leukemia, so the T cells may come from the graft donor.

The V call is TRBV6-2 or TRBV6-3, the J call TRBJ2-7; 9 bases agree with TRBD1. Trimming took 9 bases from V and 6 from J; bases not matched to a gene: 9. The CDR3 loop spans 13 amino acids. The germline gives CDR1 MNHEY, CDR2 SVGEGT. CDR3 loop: CASRQGGSREQYF. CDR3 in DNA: TGTGCCAGTCGACAGGGGGGATCTCGCGAGCAGTACTTC.

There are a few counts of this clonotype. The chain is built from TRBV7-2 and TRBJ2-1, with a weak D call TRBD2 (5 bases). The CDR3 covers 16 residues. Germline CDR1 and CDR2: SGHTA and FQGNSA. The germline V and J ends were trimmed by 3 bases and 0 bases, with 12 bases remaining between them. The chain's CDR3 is CASSLGASSSYNEQFF. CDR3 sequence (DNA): TGTGCCAGCAGCTTGGGAGCTTCGAGCTCCTACAATGAGCAGTTCTTC. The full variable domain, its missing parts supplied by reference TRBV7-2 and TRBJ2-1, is GAGVSQSPSNKVTEKGKDVELRCDPISGHTALYWYRQSLGQGLEFLIYFQGNSAPDKSGLPSDRFSAERTGGSVSTLTIQRTQQEDSAVYLCASSLGASSSYNEQFFGPGTRLTVL.

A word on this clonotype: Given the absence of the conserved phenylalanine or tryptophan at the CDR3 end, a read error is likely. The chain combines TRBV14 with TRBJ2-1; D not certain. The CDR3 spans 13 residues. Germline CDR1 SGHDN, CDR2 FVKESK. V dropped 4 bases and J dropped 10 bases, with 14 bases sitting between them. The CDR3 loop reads CASSPFLGGEQFL. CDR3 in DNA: TGTGCCAGCAGCCCTTTTTTGGGCGGAGAGCAGTTCCTC.

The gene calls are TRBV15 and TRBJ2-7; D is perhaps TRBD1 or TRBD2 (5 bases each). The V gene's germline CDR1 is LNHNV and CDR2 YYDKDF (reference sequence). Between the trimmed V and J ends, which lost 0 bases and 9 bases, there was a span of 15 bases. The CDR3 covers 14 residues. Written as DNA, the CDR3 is TGTGCCACCAGCAGAGATCTGGGGGACCGCGGGCAGTACTTC. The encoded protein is CATSRDLGDRGQYF.

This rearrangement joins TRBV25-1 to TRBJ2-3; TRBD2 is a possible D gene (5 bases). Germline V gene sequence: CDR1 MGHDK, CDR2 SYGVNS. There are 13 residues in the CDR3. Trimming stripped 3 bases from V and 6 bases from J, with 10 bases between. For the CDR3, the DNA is TGTGCCAGCAGTGACTCCGCGGGCGATACGCAGTATTTT. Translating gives CASSDSAGDTQYF.